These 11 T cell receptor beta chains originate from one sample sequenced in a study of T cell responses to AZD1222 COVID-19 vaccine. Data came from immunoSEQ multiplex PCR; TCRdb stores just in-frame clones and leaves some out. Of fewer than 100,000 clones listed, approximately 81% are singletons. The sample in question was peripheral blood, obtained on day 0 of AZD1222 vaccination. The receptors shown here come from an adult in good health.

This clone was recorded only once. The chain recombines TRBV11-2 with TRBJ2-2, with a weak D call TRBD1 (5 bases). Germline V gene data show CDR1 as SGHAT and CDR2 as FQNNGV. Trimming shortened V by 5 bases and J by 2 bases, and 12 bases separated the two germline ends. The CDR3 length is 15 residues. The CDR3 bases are TGTGCCAGCAGCCCTCTAAGGGGAAACACCGGGGAGCTGTTTTTT. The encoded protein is CASSPLRGNTGELFF.

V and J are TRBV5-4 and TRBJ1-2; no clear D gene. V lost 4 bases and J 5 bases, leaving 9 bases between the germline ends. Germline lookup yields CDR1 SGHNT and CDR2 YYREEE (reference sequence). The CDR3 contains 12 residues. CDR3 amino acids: CASSPGIYGYTF. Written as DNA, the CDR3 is TGTGCCAGCAGCCCCGGGATTTATGGCTACACCTTC.

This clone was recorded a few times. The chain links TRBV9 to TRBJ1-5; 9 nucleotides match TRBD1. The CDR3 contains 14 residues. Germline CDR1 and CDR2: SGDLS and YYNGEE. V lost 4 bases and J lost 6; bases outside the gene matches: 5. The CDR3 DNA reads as TGTGCCAGCAGCCCCGGGACAGGGAGTCAGCCCCAGCATTTT. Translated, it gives CASSPGTGSQPQHF.

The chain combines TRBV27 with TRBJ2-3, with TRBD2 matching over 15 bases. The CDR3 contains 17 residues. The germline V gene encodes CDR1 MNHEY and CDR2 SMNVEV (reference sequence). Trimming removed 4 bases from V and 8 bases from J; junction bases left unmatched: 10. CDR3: CASSSPGLAGGRGTQYF. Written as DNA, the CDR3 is TGTGCCAGCAGTTCCCCTGGACTAGCGGGGGGGCGGGGTACGCAGTATTTT.

CDR3 nucleotide sequence: TGTGCCAGCAGCCGAAATCAAGGGAATTCACCCCTCCACTTT. Translated, it gives CASSRNQGNSPLHF. The J gene is TRBJ1-6, the V gene TRBV7-9, with D unclear. Germline V lookup: CDR1 SEHNR, CDR2 FQNEAQ (reference sequence). The CDR3 is 14 residues long. The V end was cut by 5 bases, the J end by 7 bases, with 12 bases between. The full variable domain, in which reference TRBV7-9 and TRBJ1-6 provide the parts outside the CDR3, is DTGVSQNPRHKITKRGQNVTFRCDPISEHNRLYWYRQTLGQGPEFLTYFQNEAQLEKSRLLSDRFSAERPKGSFSTLEIQRTEQGDSAMYLCASSRNQGNSPLHFGNGTRLTVT.

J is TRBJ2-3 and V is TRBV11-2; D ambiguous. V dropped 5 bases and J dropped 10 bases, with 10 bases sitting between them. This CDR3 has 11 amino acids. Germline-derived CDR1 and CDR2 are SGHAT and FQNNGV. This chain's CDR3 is CASSHPSPQYF. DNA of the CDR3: TGTGCCAGCAGCCACCCGAGTCCGCAGTATTTT.

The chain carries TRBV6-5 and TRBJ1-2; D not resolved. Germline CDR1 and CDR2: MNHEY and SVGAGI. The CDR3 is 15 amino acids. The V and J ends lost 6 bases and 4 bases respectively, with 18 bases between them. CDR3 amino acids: CASSAPEQASYGYTF. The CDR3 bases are TGTGCCAGCAGCGCCCCCGAGCAGGCCAGCTATGGCTACACCTTC.

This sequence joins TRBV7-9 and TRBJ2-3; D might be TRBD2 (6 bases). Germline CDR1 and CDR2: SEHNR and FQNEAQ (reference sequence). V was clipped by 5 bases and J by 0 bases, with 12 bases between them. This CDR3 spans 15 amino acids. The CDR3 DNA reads TGTGCCAGCAGCCCTTACGGGACTAGCACAGATACGCAGTATTTT. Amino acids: CASSPYGTSTDTQYF. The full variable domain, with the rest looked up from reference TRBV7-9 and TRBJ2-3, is DTGVSQNPRHKITKRGQNVTFRCDPISEHNRLYWYRQTLGQGPEFLTYFQNEAQLEKSRLLSDRFSAERPKGSFSTLEIQRTEQGDSAMYLCASSPYGTSTDTQYFGPGTRLTVL.

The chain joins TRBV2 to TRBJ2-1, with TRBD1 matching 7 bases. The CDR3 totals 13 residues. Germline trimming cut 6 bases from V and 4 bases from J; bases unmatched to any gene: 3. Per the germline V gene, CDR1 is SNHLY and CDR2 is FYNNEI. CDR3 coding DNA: TGTGCCAGCAGGGGGACAGTTTACAATGAGCAGTTCTTC. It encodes CASRGTVYNEQFF.

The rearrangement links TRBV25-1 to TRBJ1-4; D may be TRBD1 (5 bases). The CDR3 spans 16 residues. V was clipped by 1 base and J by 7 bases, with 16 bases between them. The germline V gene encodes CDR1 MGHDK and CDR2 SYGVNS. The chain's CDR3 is CASSESVGVRGEKLFF. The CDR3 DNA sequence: TGTGCCAGCAGTGAATCTGTCGGGGTGAGGGGTGAAAAACTGTTTTTT.

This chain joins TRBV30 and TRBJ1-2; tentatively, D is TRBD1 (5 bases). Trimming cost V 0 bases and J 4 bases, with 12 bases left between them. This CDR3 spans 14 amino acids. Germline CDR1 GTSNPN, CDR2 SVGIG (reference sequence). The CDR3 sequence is CAWSVGTGGYGYTF. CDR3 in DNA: TGTGCCTGGAGTGTAGGGACCGGGGGCTATGGCTACACCTTC.